This T cell receptor beta chain derives from a study of cytomegalovirus exposure and HLA in healthy donors. Everyone who donated was a healthy bone marrow donor. The CDR3 is 16 residues long. Germline assignment: CDR1 MGHRA and CDR2 YSYEKL. V was clipped by 1 base and J by 2 bases, with 12 bases between them. Researchers ran the PCR with 60 Vbeta and 13 Jbeta primers. TCRdb's table, derived via immunoSEQ multiplex PCR, lists solely in-frame clones and lacks some. The sample includes some 190,000 clones, roughly 80% of them seen just once. Sequencing was done on a sample of PBMCs. The sequence was collected from a woman aged 18-29 years in good health and CMV-seronegative. The chain employs TRBV4-1 and TRBJ1-3; a possible D gene is TRBD1 (6 bases). The CDR3 spells CASSQGVQGAGNTIYF. The DNA of the CDR3 is TGCGCCAGCAGCCAAGGGGTACAGGGTGCTGGAAACACCATATATTTT.